This T cell receptor beta chain was recorded in a study of T cell repertoires in cytomegalovirus infection (dated by TCRdb to the late 2010s). Study-level background: Alongside well-studied HLA-B-restricted epitopes, the peptide stimulations were aimed at recently identified HLA-C-restricted CMV epitopes, whose presentation resists viral immunomodulation. Donor HLA type was relevant to the analysis, as public TCR beta signatures indicated carriage of CMV infection together with the matching HLA type.

This specimen's treatment or condition label, per the study, means: in vitro stimulation with specific CMV peptide epitopes to enrich CMV-specific T cells. TCRdb names Illumina HiSeq 1500 as the instrument used. TCRdb reprocessed the public reads (quality trimming at Q25 with fastp, clone calling with MiXCR) and kept in-frame beta chains. Each CDR3 protein appears once, grouped with its most common genes and DNA. For this sample there are roughly 500,000 distinct CDR3 sequences; roughly a third appear just once. Roughly 17% of the sample lies in the top ten. This clonotype was seen only a few times. The target of this receptor is not known. Germline and junction disagree at one end, which may indicate a read error. The CDR3, cysteine through phenylalanine, is 14 amino acids long. Only the CDR3 DNA stays, 42 bases, in frame from base 1. What the study reported, not specific to this receptor: In both this cohort and an independent cohort of several hundred donors, the cumulative frequency of public TCR beta family members distinguished carriers of CMV infection plus the relevant HLA type. In the ex vivo response, HLA-C-restricted CMV-specific TCR beta clonotypes were dominant, and in two of eight donors the single most frequent clonotype came from this HLA-C-restricted group.

The receptor was isolated from a human donor in good health (CMV status not recorded). Some clones in this sample may be carry-over from other donors' samples. Sequencing was performed on cultured PBMCs, taken from culture after CMV antigen stimulation. The rearranged segments are TRBV12-3 or TRBV12-4 and TRBJ2-2; TRBD2 fits 7 bases in the junction. The DNA sequence follows: TGTGCCAGCAGAATCAGCGGGAACAGCGGGGAGCTGTTTTTT. The resulting protein is CASRISGNSGELFF.